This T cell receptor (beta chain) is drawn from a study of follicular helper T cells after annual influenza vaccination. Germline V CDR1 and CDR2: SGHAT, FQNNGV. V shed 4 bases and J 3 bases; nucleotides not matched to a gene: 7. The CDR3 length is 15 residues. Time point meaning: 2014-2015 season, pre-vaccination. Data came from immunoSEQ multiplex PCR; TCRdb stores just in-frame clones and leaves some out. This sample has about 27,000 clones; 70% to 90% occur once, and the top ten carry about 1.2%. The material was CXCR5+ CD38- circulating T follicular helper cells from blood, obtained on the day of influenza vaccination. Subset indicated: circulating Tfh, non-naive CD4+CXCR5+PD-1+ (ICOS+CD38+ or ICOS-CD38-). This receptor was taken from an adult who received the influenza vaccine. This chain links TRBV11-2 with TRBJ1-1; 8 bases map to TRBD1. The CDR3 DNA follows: TGTGCCAGCAGCTATGGACAGGGATGGGACACTGAAGCTTTCTTT. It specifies CASSYGQGWDTEAFF.